Each of the 26 T cell receptor beta chains below was sequenced from the same sample in a study of neurological immune-mediated disorders. TCRdb used MiXCR to reprocess the 5' RACE reads, holding one entry per CDR3 protein. This sample has tens of thousands of distinct CDR3 sequences, with 4.5% to 6.5% found just once. Sequencing was performed on PBMCs. These TCRs come from a woman in her 30s with multiple sclerosis.

The chain joins TRBV5-1 to TRBJ2-7; perhaps TRBD2 as D (7 bases). This CDR3 comprises 17 residues. Trimming pared 5 bases from V and 0 bases from J, leaving 21 bases between. Germline V gene data show CDR1 as SGHRS and CDR2 as YFSETQ. The CDR3 region has the DNA TGCGCCAGCAGGACCTGGACGGGGGGCGTTAGCTCCTACGAGCAGTACGTC. This translates into CASRTWTGGVSSYEQYV.

This clonotype was seen repeatedly, ten times or more. The rearrangement joins TRBV29-1 to TRBJ2-1, with TRBD1 matching 8 bases. This CDR3 comprises 16 residues. The trim removed 6 bases at V and 0 bases at J, leaving 10 bases unmatched. CDR1 and CDR2 from the germline V gene are SQVTM and ANQGSEA. The CDR3 DNA reads TGCAGCGTCTCCACCTTTACAGGGGGCTCCTACAATGAGCAGTTCTTC. It specifies CSVSTFTGGSYNEQFF.

The rearrangement links TRBV4-2 to TRBJ2-7; D not certain. The CDR3 is 12 residues long. Trimming stripped 2 bases from V and 3 bases from J, with 5 bases between. From germline, CDR1 is LGHNA and CDR2 YNFKEQ. Written as DNA, the CDR3 is TGTGCCAGCAGCCAATCCCACTACGAGCAGTACTTC. This translates into CASSQSHYEQYF.

This clonotype was detected many times. The chain recombines TRBV20-1 with TRBJ2-5; 10 bases are shared with TRBD2. The CDR3 covers 16 residues. The J segment lost 0 bases and the V segment lost 0 bases, leaving 4 bases of the junction unmatched. Germline assignment: CDR1 DFQATT and CDR2 SNEGSKA (reference sequence). CDR3 amino acids: CSARELAGRYQETQYF. CDR3 bases: TGCAGTGCTAGAGAACTAGCGGGACGGTACCAAGAGACCCAGTACTTC.

The chain has TRBV10-1 and TRBJ2-1; 8 bases are a match to TRBD2. The CDR3 is made up of 14 amino acids. Trimming removed 4 bases from V and 6 bases from J; junction bases left unmatched: 5. CDR1 is WNHNN and CDR2 is SYGVQD in the germline V gene (reference sequence). Here the CDR3 reads CASSGGRIGNEQFF. The CDR3 region has the DNA TGCGCCAGCAGTGGCGGGAGGATAGGCAATGAGCAGTTCTTC.

This clonotype was seen at least ten times. The gene calls are TRBV20-1 and TRBJ2-3, with TRBD2 as a possible D gene (6 bases). The CDR3 is 15 residues long. CDR1 and CDR2 from the germline V gene are DFQATT and SNEGSKA (reference sequence). V lost 6 bases, J lost 1 base, and 17 bases lay in between. The CDR3 sequence: CSAVSIAVRTDTQYF. The CDR3 DNA follows: TGCAGTGCCGTGTCAATAGCGGTTCGCACAGATACGCAGTATTTT.

This clonotype was seen at least ten times. V gene TRBV20-1 combines with J gene TRBJ2-1; D is uncertain. V was pared by 5 bases and J by 7 bases, with 6 bases between. The CDR3 has 10 amino acids. From germline, CDR1 is DFQATT and CDR2 SNEGSKA (reference sequence). The CDR3 DNA is TGCAGTGCTTTAGGAAATGAGCAGTTCTTC. It codes for CSALGNEQFF.

This clonotype was observed many times. This chain links TRBV12-3 or TRBV12-4 with TRBJ1-6; 9 nucleotides line up with TRBD1. The CDR3 totals 15 residues. Trimming took 6 bases from V and 8 from J; bases not matched to a gene: 8. The CDR3 DNA is TGTGCCAGCAGCCAACAGGGGGCGAAGGATTCACCCCTCCACTTT. Its translation is CASSQQGAKDSPLHF.

This clonotype came up many times. This chain links TRBV5-1 with TRBJ2-7; 7 positions match TRBD1. Looked up from germline, CDR1 is SGHRS and CDR2 is YFSETQ. This CDR3 comprises 15 residues. Trimming at V came to 4 bases and at J to 0 bases, leaving 7 bases not matched to a gene. As DNA, the CDR3 is TGCGCCAGCAGCCAAAGGGGGCTCACCTCCTACGAGCAGTACTTC. This codes for CASSQRGLTSYEQYF.

This clonotype has ten or more counts. This chain links TRBV7-8 with TRBJ2-4; 10 nucleotides align to TRBD1. The V gene end was trimmed by 5 bases and the J gene end by 7 bases; junction bases not matched to a gene: 8. This CDR3 contains 15 residues. From germline, CDR1 is SGHVS and CDR2 FQNEAQ. The chain's CDR3 is CASSPRTGGWNIQYF. The DNA of the CDR3 is TGTGCCAGCAGCCCCAGGACAGGGGGATGGAACATTCAGTACTTC. Filled out from reference TRBV7-8 and TRBJ2-4, the complete variable domain reads GAGVSQSPRYKVAKRGQDVALRCDPISGHVSLFWYQQALGQGPEFLTYFQNEAQLDKSGLPSDRFFAERPEGSVSTLKIQRTQQEDSAVYLCASSPRTGGWNIQYFGAGTRLSVL.

The chain has TRBV11-1 and TRBJ2-7; no firm D call. With 1 base removed from V and 3 bases from J, the gap between germline ends came to 10 bases. CDR1 SGHAT and CDR2 FQDESV come from the germline V gene (reference sequence). The CDR3 is made up of 14 amino acids. The CDR3 is CASSLGSADYEQYV. The CDR3 bases are TGTGCCAGCAGCTTAGGGTCAGCTGACTACGAGCAGTACGTC.

V gene TRBV2 combines with J gene TRBJ2-5; D is uncertain. CDR1 is SNHLY, CDR2 FYNNEI, per germline. V was trimmed by 1 base and J by 2 bases, leaving 14 bases between them. There are 16 residues in the CDR3. This CDR3 reads CASSEVTVMQQETQYF. CDR3 coding DNA: TGTGCCAGCAGTGAAGTTACGGTAATGCAACAAGAGACCCAGTACTTC.

This clonotype was counted only a few times. This rearrangement joins TRBV12-3 or TRBV12-4 to TRBJ1-1; D remains ambiguous. This CDR3 is 13 amino acids long. Deletions cut 5 bases from V and 0 bases from J, with 7 bases between. The CDR3 loop is CASSAYMNTEAFF. The CDR3 DNA sequence: TGTGCCAGCAGTGCGTACATGAACACTGAAGCTTTCTTT.

This chain's CDR3 is CSAQFLGRPGSDTQYF. The DNA for the CDR3 is TGCAGTGCTCAATTCCTCGGGCGCCCGGGTTCAGATACGCAGTATTTT. This sequence joins TRBV20-1 and TRBJ2-3; no firm D call. V dropped 5 bases and J dropped 4 bases, with 22 bases sitting between them. This CDR3 has 16 amino acids. Germline lookup yields CDR1 DFQATT and CDR2 SNEGSKA (reference sequence).

This clonotype has more than one count but fewer than ten. A clone one base away is much larger, so this may be a read error. CDR3 DNA sequence: TGCGACAGCAAAGGCAGTACCTACGAGCAGTACTTC. Translation: CDSKGSTYEQYF. The rearrangement joins TRBV5-1 to TRBJ2-7; the D is unclear. Per germline, CDR1 SGHRS and CDR2 YFSETQ. The CDR3 totals 12 residues.

This clonotype was picked up a small number of times. The V gene is TRBV20-1, the J gene TRBJ2-5; 10 nucleotides match TRBD1. The trim removed 5 bases at V and 5 bases at J, leaving 5 bases unmatched. The CDR3 runs to 13 residues. The germline gives CDR1 DFQATT, CDR2 SNEGSKA (reference sequence). In nucleotides, the CDR3 is TGCAGTGCTGTGGACAGGGGGAAGGAGACCCAGTACTTC. As protein: CSAVDRGKETQYF.

The CDR3 sequence is CASRTSRAGYNSPLHF. CDR3 sequence (DNA): TGTGCCAGCAGAACCAGCCGAGCCGGATATAATTCACCCCTCCACTTT. The rearrangement uses TRBV12-3 or TRBV12-4 and TRBJ1-6; unclear D gene. V lost 6 bases, J lost 4 bases, and 16 bases lay in between. CDR3 length: 16 amino acids.

This clonotype was recorded only once. This sequence joins TRBV20-1 and TRBJ2-3; D may be TRBD1 or TRBD2 (5 bases each). Germline assignment: CDR1 DFQATT and CDR2 SNEGSKA (reference sequence). The CDR3 totals 13 residues. Between the trimmed V and J ends, which lost 6 bases and 4 bases, there was a span of 14 bases. The CDR3 here is CSAEGRGADTQYF. CDR3 coding DNA: TGCAGTGCCGAGGGCCGAGGGGCAGATACGCAGTATTTT.

This clonotype was seen ten or more times. The chain recombines TRBV10-3 with TRBJ2-5, with D perhaps TRBD2 (5 bases). V lost 6 bases to trimming and J lost 1 base, with 12 bases between them. CDR3 size: 14 residues. CDR1 and CDR2 (germline): ENHRY, SYGVKD. CDR3 in DNA: TGTGCCATCAGCGCCTCGGGGAGCCAAGAGACCCAGTACTTC. Protein: CAISASGSQETQYF.

The sample holds many counts of this clonotype. V and J are TRBV5-1 and TRBJ2-1; D is perhaps TRBD2 (5 bases). There are 17 residues in the CDR3. Between the trimmed V and J ends, which lost 3 bases and 3 bases, there was a span of 19 bases. From germline, CDR1 is SGHRS and CDR2 YFSETQ. As DNA, the CDR3 is TGCGCCAGCAGCTACTACGGAGGCGACGTCTACTACAATGAGCAGTTCTTC. This codes for CASSYYGGDVYYNEQFF.

This clonotype showed up just a few times. The chain has TRBV5-8 and TRBJ1-1, with 10 nucleotides matching TRBD1. This CDR3 has 15 residues. Germline V CDR1 and CDR2: SGHTS, YDEGEE. The trim removed 3 bases at V and 3 bases at J, leaving 5 bases unmatched. The CDR3 here is CASSWGQGLDTEAFF. CDR3 coding DNA: TGTGCCAGCAGCTGGGGACAGGGGTTGGACACTGAAGCTTTCTTT. Full variable domain (remainder filled in from reference TRBV5-8 and TRBJ1-1): EAGVTQSPTHLIKTRGQQATLRCSPISGHTSVYWYQQALGLGLQFLLWYDEGEERNRGNFPPRFSGRQFPNYSSELNVNALELEDSALYLCASSWGQGLDTEAFFGQGTRLTVV.

There are many counts of this clonotype. This sequence joins TRBV7-6 and TRBJ1-3; D may be TRBD1 (5 bases). Trimming cost V 5 bases and J 2 bases, with 16 bases left between them. This CDR3 region has 16 residues. The germline V gene has CDR1 SGHVS and CDR2 FNYEAQ. The CDR3 DNA sequence: TGTGCCAGCAGCCACCGGAACGGGGGACCTGGAAACACCATATATTTT. Translation gives CASSHRNGGPGNTIYF. The variable domain in full, with the rest retrieved from reference TRBV7-6 and TRBJ1-3, is GAGVSQSPRYKVTKRGQDVALRCDPISGHVSLYWYRQALGQGPEFLTYFNYEAQQDKSGLPNDRFSAERPEGSISTLTIQRTEQRDSAMYRCASSHRNGGPGNTIYFGEGSWLTVV.

Points on this clonotype: A junction boundary mismatches the germline segment, possibly from a read error. The rearrangement uses TRBV5-6 and TRBJ2-3; the D is unclear. CDR1 SGHDT and CDR2 YYEEEE come from the germline V gene. The CDR3 is 12 amino acids. The CDR3 coding sequence is TGTGACAGCAGCACGGGTGGAGATACGCAGTATTTT. It specifies CDSSTGGDTQYF.

This clonotype was recorded many times. The chain has TRBV12-3 or TRBV12-4 and TRBJ1-2; possible D gene TRBD1, 6 bases. V gave up 3 bases and J gave up 6 bases, with 11 bases separating them. The CDR3 has 13 residues. For the CDR3, the DNA is TGTGCCAGCAGTTTCGGGGGCGCGAATGGCTACACCTTC. Translating gives CASSFGGANGYTF.

In its sample, this clonotype was seen many times. The CDR3 DNA reads TGCGCCAGCAGCTCTTTGGGGAACACTGAAGCTTTCTTT. This translates into CASSSLGNTEAFF. This chain connects TRBV5-1 to TRBJ1-1; D gene unclear. CDR3 length: 13 residues. V lost 3 bases, J lost 1 base, and 7 bases lay in between. Germline V gene sequence: CDR1 SGHRS, CDR2 YFSETQ. The entire variable domain, with the rest obtained from reference TRBV5-1 and TRBJ1-1, is as follows: KAGVTQTPRYLIKTRGQQVTLSCSPISGHRSVSWYQQTPGQGLQFLFEYFSETQRNKGNFPGRFSGRQFSNSRSEMNVSTLELGDSALYLCASSSLGNTEAFFGQGTRLTVV.

This clonotype was detected ten times or more. This chain joins TRBV25-1 and TRBJ1-6; D uncertain. The length of the CDR3 is 12 residues. Germline assignment: CDR1 MGHDK and CDR2 SYGVNS. V lost 8 bases and J lost 6, with 8 bases in between. CDR3 coding DNA: TGTGCCAGCCATGATACTAATTCACCCCTCCACTTT. This sequence encodes CASHDTNSPLHF.